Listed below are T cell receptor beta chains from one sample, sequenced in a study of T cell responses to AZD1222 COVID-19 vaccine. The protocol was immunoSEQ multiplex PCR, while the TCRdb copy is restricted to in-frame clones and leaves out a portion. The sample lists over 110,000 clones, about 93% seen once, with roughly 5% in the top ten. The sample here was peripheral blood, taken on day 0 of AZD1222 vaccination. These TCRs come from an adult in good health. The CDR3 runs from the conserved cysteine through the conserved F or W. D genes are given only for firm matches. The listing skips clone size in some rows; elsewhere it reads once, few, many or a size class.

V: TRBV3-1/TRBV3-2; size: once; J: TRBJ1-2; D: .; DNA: TGTGCCAGCAGCCACCGACAGACCGATGGCTACACCTTC; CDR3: CASSHRQTDGYTF
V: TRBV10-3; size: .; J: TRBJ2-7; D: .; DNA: TGTGCCATCGCGGCCTTTGGAGCAGGGATTGACGAGCAGTACTTC; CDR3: CAIAAFGAGIDEQYF
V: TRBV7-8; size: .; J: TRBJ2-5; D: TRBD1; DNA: TGTGCCAGCAGCTTTGACAGGGGGGTAGAGACCCAGTACTTC; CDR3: CASSFDRGVETQYF
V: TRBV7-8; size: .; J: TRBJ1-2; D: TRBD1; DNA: TGTGCCAGCAGCTTAGAAGCGGACAGGGCTTTGTATGGCTACACCTTC; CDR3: CASSLEADRALYGYTF
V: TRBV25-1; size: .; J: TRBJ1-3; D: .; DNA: TGTGCCAGCAGTGAATGGGAGGGCCGAGGAACCATATATTTT; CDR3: CASSEWEGRGTIYF
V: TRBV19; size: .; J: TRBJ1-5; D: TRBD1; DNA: TGTGCCAGTACCCCGGGACAGGGAAGCAATCAGCCCCAGCATTTT; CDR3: CASTPGQGSNQPQHF
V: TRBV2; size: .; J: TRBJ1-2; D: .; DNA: TGTGCCAGCAGTGAGAATGATTTTAACTATGGCTACACCTTC; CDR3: CASSENDFNYGYTF
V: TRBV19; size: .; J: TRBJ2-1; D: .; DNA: TGTGCCAGTAGATGGTTCAACAATGAGCAGTTCTTC; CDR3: CASRWFNNEQFF
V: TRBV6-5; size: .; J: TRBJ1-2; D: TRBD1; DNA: TGTGCCAGCAGACAGGGGGCTCGTGGCTACACCTTC; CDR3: CASRQGARGYTF
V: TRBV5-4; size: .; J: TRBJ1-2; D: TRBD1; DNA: TGTGCCAGCAGCTTGGCCAAGGGGGCGGATGGCTACACCTTC; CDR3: CASSLAKGADGYTF
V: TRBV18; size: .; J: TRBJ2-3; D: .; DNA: TGTGCCAGCGGACAGTCGAGCACAGATACGCAGTATTTT; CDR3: CASGQSSTDTQYF
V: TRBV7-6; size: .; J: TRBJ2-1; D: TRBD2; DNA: TGTGCCAGCAGACGACTAGCGGGAGTCTACAATGAGCAGTTCTTC; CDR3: CASRRLAGVYNEQFF
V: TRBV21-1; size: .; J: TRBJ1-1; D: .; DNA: TGTGCCAGCAGCAAAGTGTCCGGCCTACAGAACACTGAAGCTTTCTTT; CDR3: CASSKVSGLQNTEAFF
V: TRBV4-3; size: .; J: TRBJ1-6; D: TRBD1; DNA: TGCGCCAGCAGCCAGGGCCGGGACAGAAATTCACCCCTCCACTTT; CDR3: CASSQGRDRNSPLHF
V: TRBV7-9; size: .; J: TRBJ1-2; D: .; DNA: TGTGCCAGCAGCTTAGGGGTTGTAGGATCCGATGGCTACACCTTC; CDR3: CASSLGVVGSDGYTF
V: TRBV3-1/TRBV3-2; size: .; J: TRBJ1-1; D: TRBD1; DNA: TGTGCCAGCAGCGACCCGACAGGGGGAAACACTGAAGCTTTCTTT; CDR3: CASSDPTGGNTEAFF
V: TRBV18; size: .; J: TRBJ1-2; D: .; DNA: TGTGCCAGCTCAAGGGGTCAGAACTCTAACTATGGCTACACCTTC; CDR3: CASSRGQNSNYGYTF
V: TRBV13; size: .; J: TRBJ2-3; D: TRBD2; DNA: TGTGCCAGCAGCAAGGGACTAGCGGGAGAGGGGGATACGCAGTATTTT; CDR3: CASSKGLAGEGDTQYF
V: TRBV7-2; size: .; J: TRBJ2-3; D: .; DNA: TGTGCCAGCAGCATAAGACCACTAGTGGATACGCAGTATTTT; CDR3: CASSIRPLVDTQYF
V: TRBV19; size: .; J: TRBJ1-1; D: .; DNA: TGTGCCAGTAGTAGGGAGGTCGGGGAGACTGAAGCTTTCTTT; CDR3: CASSREVGETEAFF
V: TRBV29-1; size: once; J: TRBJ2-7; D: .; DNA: TGCAGCGTTAAAATGTCCTACGAGCAGTACTTC; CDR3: CSVKMSYEQYF
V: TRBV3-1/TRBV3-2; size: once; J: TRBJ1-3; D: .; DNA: TGTGCCAGCAGCCAAACCCCGAGCTCTGGAAACACCATATATTTT; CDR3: CASSQTPSSGNTIYF
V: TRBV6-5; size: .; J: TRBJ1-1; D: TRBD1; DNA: TGTGCCAGCAGTACTAACAGGGGACGCACTGAAGCTTTCTTT; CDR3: CASSTNRGRTEAFF
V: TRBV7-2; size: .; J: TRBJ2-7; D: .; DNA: TGTGCCAGCAGCTTATCAATAGGAAGCTCCTACGAGCAGTACTTC; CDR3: CASSLSIGSSYEQYF
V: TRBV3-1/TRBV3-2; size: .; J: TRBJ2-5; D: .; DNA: TGTGCCAGCAGCCATAACATCGGGGAGACCCAGTACTTC; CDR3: CASSHNIGETQYF
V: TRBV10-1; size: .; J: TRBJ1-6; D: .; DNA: TGCGCCAGCAGTGTCCAGGCGGATTCACCCCTCCACTTT; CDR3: CASSVQADSPLHF
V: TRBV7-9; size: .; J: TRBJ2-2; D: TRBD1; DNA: TGTGCCAGCAGCGGACAGGGGGAATCCGGGGAGCTGTTTTTT; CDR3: CASSGQGESGELFF
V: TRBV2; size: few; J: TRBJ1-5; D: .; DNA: TGTGCCAGCAACGACCCCAATTTGCCCCAGCATTTT; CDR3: CASNDPNLPQHF
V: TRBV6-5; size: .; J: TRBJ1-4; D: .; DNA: TGTGCCAGCAGTTACGCGGGCCCCGATGGAGCAAAACTGTTTTTT; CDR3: CASSYAGPDGAKLFF
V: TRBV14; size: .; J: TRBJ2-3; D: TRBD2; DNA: TGTGCCAGCAGCGCCCGGACTAGCGGCAAAGGCACAGATACGCAGTATTTT; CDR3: CASSARTSGKGTDTQYF
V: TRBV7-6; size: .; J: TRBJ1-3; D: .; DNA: TGTGCCAGCTCCTCTGGAAACACCATATATTTT; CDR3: CASSSGNTIYF
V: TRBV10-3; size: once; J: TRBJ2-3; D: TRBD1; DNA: TGTGCCATCAGTGAGTCCCTGACGGACAGGGCCAGCACAGATACGCAGTATTTT; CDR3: CAISESLTDRASTDTQYF
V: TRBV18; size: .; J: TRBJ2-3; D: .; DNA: TGTGCCAGCTCTATTTTTGGCCCTAGCACAGATACGCAGTATTTT; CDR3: CASSIFGPSTDTQYF
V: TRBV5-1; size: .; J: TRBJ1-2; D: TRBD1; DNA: TGCGCCAGCAGCCCCGGAACAGGGGTCTATGGCTACACCTTC; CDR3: CASSPGTGVYGYTF
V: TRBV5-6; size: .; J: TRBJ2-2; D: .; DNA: TGTGCCAGCAGCTTGGGACTAGGCACCACCGGGGAGCTGTTTTTT; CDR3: CASSLGLGTTGELFF
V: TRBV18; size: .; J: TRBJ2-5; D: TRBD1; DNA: TGTGCCAGCTCCCGACAGGGAAGGGAGACCCAGTACTTC; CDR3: CASSRQGRETQYF
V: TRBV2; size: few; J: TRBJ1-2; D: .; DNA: TGTGCCAGCGTGCGCTACCGGGATGGCTACACCTTC; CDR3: CASVRYRDGYTF
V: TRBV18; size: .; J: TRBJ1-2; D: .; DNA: TGTGCCAGCTCACCCAAGACAGTGTATGGCTACACCTTC; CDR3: CASSPKTVYGYTF
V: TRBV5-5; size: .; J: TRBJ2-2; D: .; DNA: TGTGCCAGCAGCTTAGGGACCTATAACACCGGGGAGCTGTTTTTT; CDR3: CASSLGTYNTGELFF